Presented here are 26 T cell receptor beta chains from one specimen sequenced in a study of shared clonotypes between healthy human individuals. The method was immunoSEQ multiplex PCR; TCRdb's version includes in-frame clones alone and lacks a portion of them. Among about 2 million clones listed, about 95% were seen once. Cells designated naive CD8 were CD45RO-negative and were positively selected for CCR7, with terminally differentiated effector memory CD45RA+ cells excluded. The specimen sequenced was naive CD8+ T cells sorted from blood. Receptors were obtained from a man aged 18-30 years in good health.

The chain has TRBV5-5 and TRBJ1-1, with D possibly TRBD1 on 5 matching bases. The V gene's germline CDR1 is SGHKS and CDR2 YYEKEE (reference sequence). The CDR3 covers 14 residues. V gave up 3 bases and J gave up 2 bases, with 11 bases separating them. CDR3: CASSWRDGNTEAFF. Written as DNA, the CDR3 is TGTGCCAGCAGCTGGAGGGACGGAAACACTGAAGCTTTCTTT.

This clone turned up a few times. The CDR3 DNA follows: TGTGCCTGGAGTGGCGGGCCAGGGGGTGCGTTTTTCACCTTC. As protein: CAWSGGPGGAFFTF. The rearrangement uses TRBV30 and TRBJ1-2; 7 bases align to TRBD1. This CDR3 region has 14 residues. Germline V lookup: CDR1 GTSNPN, CDR2 SVGIG (reference sequence). Unmatched junction bases numbered 15, after V lost 1 base and J lost 13 bases.

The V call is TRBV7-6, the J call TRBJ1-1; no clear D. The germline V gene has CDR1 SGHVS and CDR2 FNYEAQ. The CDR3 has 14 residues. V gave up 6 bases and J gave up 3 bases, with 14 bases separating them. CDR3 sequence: CASSPGFGDTEAFF. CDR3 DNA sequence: TGTGCCAGCAGTCCCGGGTTCGGGGACACTGAAGCTTTCTTT.

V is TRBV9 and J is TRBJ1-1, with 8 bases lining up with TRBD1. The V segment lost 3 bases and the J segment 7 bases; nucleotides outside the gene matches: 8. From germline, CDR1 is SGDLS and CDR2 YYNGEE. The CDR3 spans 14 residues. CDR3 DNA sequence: TGTGCCAGCAGCGCCAGACAGGGGAGGGATGAAGCTTTCTTT. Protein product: CASSARQGRDEAFF. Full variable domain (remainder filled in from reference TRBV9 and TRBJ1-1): DSGVTQTPKHLITATGQRVTLRCSPRSGDLSVYWYQQSLDQGLQFLIQYYNGEERAKGNILERFSAQQFPDLHSELNLSSLELGDSALYFCASSARQGRDEAFFGQGTRLTVV.

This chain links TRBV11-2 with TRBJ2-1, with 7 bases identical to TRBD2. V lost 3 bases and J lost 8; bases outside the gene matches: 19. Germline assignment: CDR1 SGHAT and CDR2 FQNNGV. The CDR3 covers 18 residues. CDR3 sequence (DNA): TGTGCCAGCAGCTTCGGTTCTTTAGCGGGCTTGGGGTCCGATGAGCAGTTCTTC. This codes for CASSFGSLAGLGSDEQFF. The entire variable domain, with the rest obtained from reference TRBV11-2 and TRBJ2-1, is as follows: EAGVAQSPRYKIIEKRQSVAFWCNPISGHATLYWYQQILGQGPKLLIQFQNNGVVDDSQLPKDRFSAERLKGVDSTLKIQPAKLEDSAVYLCASSFGSLAGLGSDEQFFGPGTRLTVL.

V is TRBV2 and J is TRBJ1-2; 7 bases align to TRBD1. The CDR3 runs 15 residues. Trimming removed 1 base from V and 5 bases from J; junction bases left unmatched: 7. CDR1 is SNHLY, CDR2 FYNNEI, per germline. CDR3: CASSEGGQLLYGYTF. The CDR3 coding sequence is TGTGCCAGCAGTGAAGGGGGACAGTTGCTTTATGGCTACACCTTC.

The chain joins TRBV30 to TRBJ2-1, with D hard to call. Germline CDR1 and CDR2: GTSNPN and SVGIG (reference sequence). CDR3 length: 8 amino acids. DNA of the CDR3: TGTATTGTGAATGAGCAGTTCTTC. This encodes CIVNEQFF.

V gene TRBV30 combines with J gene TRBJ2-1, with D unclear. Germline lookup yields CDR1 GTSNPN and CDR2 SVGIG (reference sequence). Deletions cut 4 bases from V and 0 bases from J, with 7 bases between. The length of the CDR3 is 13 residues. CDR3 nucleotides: TGTGCCTGGACCCCAGACTCCTACAATGAGCAGTTCTTC. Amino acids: CAWTPDSYNEQFF.

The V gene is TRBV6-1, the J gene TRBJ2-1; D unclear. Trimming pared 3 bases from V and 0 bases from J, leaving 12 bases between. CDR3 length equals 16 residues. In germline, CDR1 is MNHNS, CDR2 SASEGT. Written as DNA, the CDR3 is TGTGCCAGCAGTGATTTGTCCGGGTTCTCCTACAATGAGCAGTTCTTC. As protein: CASSDLSGFSYNEQFF.

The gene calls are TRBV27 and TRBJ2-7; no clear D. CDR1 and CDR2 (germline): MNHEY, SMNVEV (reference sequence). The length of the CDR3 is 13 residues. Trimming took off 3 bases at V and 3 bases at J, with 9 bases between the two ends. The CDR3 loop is CASSFGEDYEQYF. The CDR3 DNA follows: TGTGCCAGCAGTTTTGGGGAAGACTACGAGCAGTACTTC.

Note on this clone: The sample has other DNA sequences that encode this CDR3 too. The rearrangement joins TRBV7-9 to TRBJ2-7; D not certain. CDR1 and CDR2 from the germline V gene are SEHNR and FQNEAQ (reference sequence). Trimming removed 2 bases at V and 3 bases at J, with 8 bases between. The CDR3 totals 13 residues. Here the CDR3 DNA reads TGTGCCAGCAGCTTATCCTCAGGCTACGAGCAGTACTTC. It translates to CASSLSSGYEQYF.

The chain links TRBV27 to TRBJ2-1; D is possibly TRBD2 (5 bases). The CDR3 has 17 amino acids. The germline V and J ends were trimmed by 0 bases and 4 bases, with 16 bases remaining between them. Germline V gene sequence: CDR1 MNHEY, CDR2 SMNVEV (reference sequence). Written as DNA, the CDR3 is TGTGCCAGCAGTTTATCGATGGAGGCGGCAGTTTACAATGAGCAGTTCTTC. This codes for CASSLSMEAAVYNEQFF.

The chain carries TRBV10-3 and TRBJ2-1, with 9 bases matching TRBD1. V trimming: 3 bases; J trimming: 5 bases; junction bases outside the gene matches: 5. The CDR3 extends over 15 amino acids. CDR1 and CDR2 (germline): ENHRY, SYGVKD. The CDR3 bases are TGTGCCATCAGTGATCAGACAGGGGGTGACAATGAGCAGTTCTTC. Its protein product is CAISDQTGGDNEQFF.

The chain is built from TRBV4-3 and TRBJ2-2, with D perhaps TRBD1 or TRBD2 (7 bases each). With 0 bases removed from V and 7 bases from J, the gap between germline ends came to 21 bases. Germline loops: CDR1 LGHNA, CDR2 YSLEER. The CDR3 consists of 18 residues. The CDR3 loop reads CASSQEVLDREGSGELFF. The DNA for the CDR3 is TGCGCCAGCAGCCAAGAGGTCCTAGACAGGGAGGGTAGCGGGGAGCTGTTTTTT.

The CDR3 region has the DNA TGTGCCAGCAGCTTCGGGACCACCGGGGAGCTGTTTTTT. It is translated as CASSFGTTGELFF. This chain uses TRBV11-2 with TRBJ2-2; either TRBD1 or TRBD2 may fit D (5 bases each). The CDR3 contains 13 residues. Between the trimmed V and J ends, which lost 3 bases and 4 bases, there was a span of 6 bases. Per the germline V gene, CDR1 is SGHAT and CDR2 is FQNNGV.

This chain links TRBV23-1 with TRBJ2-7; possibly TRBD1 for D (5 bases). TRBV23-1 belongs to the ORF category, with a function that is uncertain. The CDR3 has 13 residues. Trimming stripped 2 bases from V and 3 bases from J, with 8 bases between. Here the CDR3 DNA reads TGCGCCAGCAGTCAAGGCAGGGTCTACGAGCAGTACTTC. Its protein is CASSQGRVYEQYF.

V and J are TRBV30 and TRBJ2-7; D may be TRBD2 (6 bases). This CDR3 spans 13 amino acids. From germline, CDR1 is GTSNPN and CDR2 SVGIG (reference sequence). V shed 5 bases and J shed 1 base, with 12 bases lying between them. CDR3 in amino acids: CAWSKAGSYEQYF. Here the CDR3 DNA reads TGTGCCTGGTCCAAGGCGGGGTCCTACGAGCAGTACTTC.

CDR3 nucleotide sequence: TGCGCCAGCAGCCAATCCCGACAGGGGTACAATGAGCAGTTCTTC. It specifies CASSQSRQGYNEQFF. The chain joins TRBV4-1 to TRBJ2-1; 8 nucleotides agree with TRBD1. The junction had 4 bases not matched to a gene; V was cut back by 2 bases and J by 4 bases. This CDR3 region has 15 residues. Per germline, CDR1 MGHRA and CDR2 YSYEKL.

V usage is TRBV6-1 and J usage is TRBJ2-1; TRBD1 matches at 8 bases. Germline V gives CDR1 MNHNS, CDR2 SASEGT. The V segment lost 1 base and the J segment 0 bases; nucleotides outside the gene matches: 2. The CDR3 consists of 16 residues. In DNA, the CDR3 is TGTGCCAGCAGTGAAGAGGGACAGGCCTCCTACAATGAGCAGTTCTTC. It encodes CASSEEGQASYNEQFF.

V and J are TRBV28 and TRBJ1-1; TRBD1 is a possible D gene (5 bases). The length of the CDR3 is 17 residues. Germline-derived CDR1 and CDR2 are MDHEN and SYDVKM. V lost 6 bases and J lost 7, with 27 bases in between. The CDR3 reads CASSRPPLRDGRNEAFF. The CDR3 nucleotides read TGTGCCAGCAGCCGACCCCCTTTAAGGGACGGAAGAAATGAAGCTTTCTTT.

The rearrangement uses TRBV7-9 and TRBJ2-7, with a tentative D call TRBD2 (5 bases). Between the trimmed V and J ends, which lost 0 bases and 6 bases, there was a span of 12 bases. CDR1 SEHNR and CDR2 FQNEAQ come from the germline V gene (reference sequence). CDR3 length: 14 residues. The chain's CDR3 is CASSLAFRGSEQYF. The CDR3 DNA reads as TGTGCCAGCAGCTTAGCTTTCCGGGGAAGCGAGCAGTACTTC.

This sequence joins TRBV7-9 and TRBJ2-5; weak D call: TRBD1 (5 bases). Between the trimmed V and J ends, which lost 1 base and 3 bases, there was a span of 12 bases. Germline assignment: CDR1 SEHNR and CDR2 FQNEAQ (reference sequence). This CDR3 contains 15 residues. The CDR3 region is CASSLEQGLEETQYF. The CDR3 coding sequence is TGTGCCAGCAGCTTAGAGCAGGGCCTCGAAGAGACCCAGTACTTC.

CDR3 bases: TGTGCCAGCAGCCTAACAGGGATCTCCTACGAGCAGTACTTC. Translation gives CASSLTGISYEQYF. The V call is TRBV5-4, the J call TRBJ2-7; D is possibly TRBD1 (6 bases). V was cut by 4 bases and J by 0 bases, with 11 bases left in between. The CDR3 sequence is 14 residues long. Germline values: CDR1 SGHNT, CDR2 YYREEE (reference sequence).

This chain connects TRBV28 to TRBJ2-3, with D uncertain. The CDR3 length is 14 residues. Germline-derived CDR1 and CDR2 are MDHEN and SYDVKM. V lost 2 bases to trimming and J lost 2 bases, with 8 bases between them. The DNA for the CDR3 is TGTGCCAGCAGTTTAGGGCAGACCACAGATACGCAGTATTTT. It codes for CASSLGQTTDTQYF.

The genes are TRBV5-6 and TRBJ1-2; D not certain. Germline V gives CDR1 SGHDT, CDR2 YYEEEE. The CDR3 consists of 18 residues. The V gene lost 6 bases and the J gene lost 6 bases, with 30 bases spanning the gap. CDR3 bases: TGTGCCAGCAAGCCAACGATTTCAGGCCTCCGCGTTTGGGATGGCTACACCTTC. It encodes CASKPTISGLRVWDGYTF.

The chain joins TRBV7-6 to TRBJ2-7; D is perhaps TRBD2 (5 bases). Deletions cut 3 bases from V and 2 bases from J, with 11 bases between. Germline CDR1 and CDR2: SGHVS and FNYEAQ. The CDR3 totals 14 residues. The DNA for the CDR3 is TGTGCCAGCAGCTTGGGAGCGGTCACCTACGAGCAGTACTTC. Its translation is CASSLGAVTYEQYF.